The 6 T cell receptor beta chains below come from one sample, sequenced in a study of T cells in localized non-small cell lung cancer. Repertoires were generated with immunoSEQ multiplex PCR, while TCRdb's copy carries only in-frame clones and drops some. Among roughly 34,000 clones, 87% were seen once, and the ten largest hold less than 20%. The sequencing used peripheral blood mononuclear cells, collected before any cancer treatment. Receptor source: a man aged 40 to 70 with stage III lung adenocarcinoma.

The V gene is TRBV5-8, the J gene TRBJ1-4; 8 positions match TRBD1. The J segment lost 7 bases and the V segment lost 0 bases, leaving 5 bases of the junction unmatched. The germline V gene has CDR1 SGHTS and CDR2 YDEGEE. The CDR3 contains 15 residues. The CDR3, as DNA: TGTGCCAGCAGCTTGGGGAGGACAGGGTTTGAAAAACTGTTTTTT. Amino acid sequence: CASSLGRTGFEKLFF.

CDR3 in DNA: TGTGCCAGCAGCTTCAAAATCCCGAATTCACCCCTCCACTTT. Translating gives CASSFKIPNSPLHF. V gene TRBV25-1 combines with J gene TRBJ1-6; no reliable D call. CDR1 and CDR2 from the germline V gene are MGHDK and SYGVNS. V lost 6 bases to trimming and J lost 7 bases, with 13 bases between them. The CDR3 consists of 14 residues.

The CDR3 loop is CSVLTGTYNEQFF. CDR3 in DNA: TGCAGCGTACTTACAGGGACCTACAATGAGCAGTTCTTC. V gene TRBV29-1 combines with J gene TRBJ2-1, with TRBD1 as a possible D gene (6 bases). Germline lookup yields CDR1 SQVTM and CDR2 ANQGSEA. V was clipped by 6 bases and J by 2 bases, with 11 bases between them. The CDR3 contains 13 residues.

The chain recombines TRBV5-6 with TRBJ2-7, with unresolved D. Trimming shortened V by 10 bases and J by 3 bases, and 14 bases separated the two germline ends. The CDR3 sequence is 12 residues long. CDR1 and CDR2 from the germline V gene are SGHDT and YYEEEE. CDR3 loop: CAWTSPHYEQYF. CDR3 sequence (DNA): TGTGCCTGGACCAGCCCTCACTACGAGCAGTACTTC.

The CDR3 DNA follows: TGCGCCAGCAGCCGACAGGGGGCAACTAATGAAAAACTGTTTTTT. This sequence encodes CASSRQGATNEKLFF. This chain uses TRBV4-3 with TRBJ1-4, with 9 bases that match TRBD1. The V and J ends lost 4 bases and 0 bases, in that order; junction bases with no gene match: 0. The CDR3 extends over 15 amino acids. Germline CDR1 reads LGHNA; CDR2 reads YSLEER.

The chain employs TRBV7-8 and TRBJ1-6; D remains unclear. CDR3 length: 18 amino acids. CDR1 and CDR2 from the germline V gene are SGHVS and FQNEAQ. V lost 5 bases and J lost 0, with 17 bases in between. CDR3: CASSPFLTVDSYNSPLHF. DNA for the CDR3: TGTGCCAGCAGCCCGTTCCTCACTGTTGACTCCTATAATTCACCCCTCCACTTT.